Below, 23 T cell receptor beta chains from the same sample are listed, as sequenced in a study of blood T cell repertoires in COVID-19. Clones were read by immunoSEQ multiplex PCR, and TCRdb kept only the in-frame ones, dropping some. The table lists 200,000 to 250,000 clones, approximately 81% of them singletons, with about 0.93% in the top ten. Material: peripheral blood. The receptors shown here come from a man aged 40-49 years with acute or convalescent COVID-19.

V and J are TRBV6-5 and TRBJ1-6, with a tentative D call TRBD1 (6 bases). V was cut by 6 bases and J by 3 bases, with 12 bases left in between. The length of the CDR3 is 15 residues. Germline V gives CDR1 MNHEY, CDR2 SVGAGI. The CDR3 sequence is CASRVRDNYNSPLHF. The CDR3 DNA is TGTGCCAGCAGGGTTCGGGACAACTATAATTCACCCCTCCACTTT.

The V and J genes are TRBV9 and TRBJ1-3, with TRBD1 identical over 7 bases. Germline V CDR1 and CDR2: SGDLS, YYNGEE. With 3 bases clipped from V and 0 bases from J, the junction kept 3 bases outside the gene matches. This CDR3 region has 15 residues. CDR3 residues: CASSEGAFSGNTIYF. The CDR3 bases are TGTGCCAGCAGCGAGGGGGCCTTCTCTGGAAACACCATATATTTT.

V usage is TRBV10-3 and J usage is TRBJ2-7; 15 bases are a match to TRBD2. Germline V gene sequence: CDR1 ENHRY, CDR2 SYGVKD. This CDR3 contains 13 residues. The V segment lost 9 bases and the J segment 6 bases; nucleotides outside the gene matches: 3. The CDR3 coding sequence is TGTGCCATAGGGACTAGCGGGGGGCCCGAGCAGTACTTC. Translating it yields CAIGTSGGPEQYF.

The chain recombines TRBV4-1 with TRBJ2-5, with TRBD1 identical over 8 bases. There are 15 residues in the CDR3. Looked up from germline, CDR1 is MGHRA and CDR2 is YSYEKL. V shed 0 bases, J shed 5 bases, and the junction held 5 bases outside the gene matches. CDR3 region: CASSQDQGAWETQYF. DNA of the CDR3: TGCGCCAGCAGCCAAGACCAGGGGGCATGGGAGACCCAGTACTTC.

CDR3 coding DNA: TGTGCCAGCAGCGTAGGACTAGCGGGGGGGCGAGAGACCCAGTACTTC. It encodes CASSVGLAGGRETQYF. The chain combines TRBV9 with TRBJ2-5, with 14 bases aligning to TRBD2. With 0 bases clipped from V and 4 bases from J, the junction kept 2 bases outside the gene matches. In germline, CDR1 is SGDLS, CDR2 YYNGEE. CDR3 length equals 16 residues. The full variable domain, completed using reference TRBV9 and TRBJ2-5, is DSGVTQTPKHLITATGQRVTLRCSPRSGDLSVYWYQQSLDQGLQFLIQYYNGEERAKGNILERFSAQQFPDLHSELNLSSLELGDSALYFCASSVGLAGGRETQYFGPGTRLLVL.

This clone was recorded once. This chain connects TRBV27 to TRBJ2-7, with 10 bases lining up with TRBD1. V shed 6 bases and J 5 bases; nucleotides not matched to a gene: 7. The germline CDR1 and CDR2 sequences are MNHEY and SMNVEV (reference sequence). CDR3 length equals 14 residues. The CDR3 region is CASSKTGGINEQYF. CDR3 nucleotide sequence: TGTGCCAGCAGCAAGACAGGGGGCATCAACGAGCAGTACTTC.

The chain couples TRBV2 to TRBJ1-1; no clear D gene. The ends were cut back, 6 bases at V and 8 bases at J, with 16 bases in the middle. Germline V gene data show CDR1 as SNHLY and CDR2 as FYNNEI. The CDR3 is 13 amino acids. CDR3 in amino acids: CASSPGLTREAFF. In nucleotides, the CDR3 is TGTGCCAGCAGCCCTGGACTGACACGGGAAGCTTTCTTT.

The chain is built from TRBV2 and TRBJ1-1; D unresolved. Germline CDR1 is SNHLY and CDR2 is FYNNEI. V lost 6 bases, J lost 2 bases, and 10 bases lay in between. The CDR3 extends over 13 amino acids. The DNA for the CDR3 is TGTGCCAGCAGGGGAGAATTCAACACTGAAGCTTTCTTT. Its protein product is CASRGEFNTEAFF.

The J gene is TRBJ1-5, the V gene TRBV30, with D tentatively TRBD1 (6 bases). Trimming removed 5 bases from V and 4 bases from J, with 21 bases in between. CDR1 GTSNPN and CDR2 SVGIG come from the germline V gene (reference sequence). CDR3 length: 16 residues. The CDR3 sequence is CAWGGTTGVGNQPQHF. In nucleotides, the CDR3 is TGTGCCTGGGGGGGCACGACAGGCGTGGGAAATCAGCCCCAGCATTTT.

The V gene is TRBV5-4, the J gene TRBJ1-3; TRBD1 is a possible D gene (6 bases). CDR3 length: 16 amino acids. Germline V gives CDR1 SGHNT, CDR2 YYREEE (reference sequence). V gave up 5 bases and J gave up 4 bases, with 19 bases separating them. CDR3 sequence (DNA): TGTGCCAGCAGTAAAGGGGGTACGCTGACGGGAAACACCATATATTTT. This encodes CASSKGGTLTGNTIYF. Complete variable domain (other parts from reference TRBV5-4 and TRBJ1-3): ETGVTQSPTHLIKTRGQQVTLRCSSQSGHNTVSWYQQALGQGPQFIFQYYREEENGRGNFPPRFSGLQFPNYSSELNVNALELDDSALYLCASSKGGTLTGNTIYFGEGSWLTVV.

The chain joins TRBV11-2 to TRBJ2-5, with 7 bases lining up with TRBD2. The CDR3 sequence is 15 residues long. Losses at the gene ends were 1 base for V and 0 bases for J; bases not matched to a gene: 2. CDR1 is SGHAT and CDR2 is FQNNGV in the germline V gene. CDR3 amino acids: CASSLGGGYQETQYF. The CDR3 nucleotides are TGTGCCAGCAGCTTAGGGGGGGGGTACCAAGAGACCCAGTACTTC.

The chain combines TRBV6-2 or TRBV6-3 with TRBJ1-1, with 7 bases lining up with TRBD1. This CDR3 comprises 15 residues. Trimming at V came to 6 bases and at J to 1 base, leaving 8 bases not matched to a gene. CDR1 is MNHEY, CDR2 SVGEGT, per germline. As DNA, the CDR3 is TGTGCCAGCAGCCCTACGGGACAGAAGAACACTGAAGCTTTCTTT. Its protein is CASSPTGQKNTEAFF.

This rearrangement joins TRBV11-2 to TRBJ1-6, with D possibly TRBD1 on 5 matching bases. This CDR3 region has 14 residues. V was trimmed by 0 bases and J by 7 bases, leaving 7 bases between them. CDR1 is SGHAT and CDR2 is FQNNGV in the germline V gene. The CDR3 DNA sequence: TGTGCCAGCAGCTTAGACAGGGTAAATTCACCCCTCCACTTT. Protein product: CASSLDRVNSPLHF.

The rearrangement joins TRBV20-1 to TRBJ2-7; D might be TRBD1 (5 bases). The ends were cut back, 3 bases at V and 2 bases at J, with 17 bases in the middle. This CDR3 is 15 amino acids long. CDR1 DFQATT and CDR2 SNEGSKA come from the germline V gene (reference sequence). This chain's CDR3 is CSASSRKTATYEQYF. The CDR3 bases are TGCAGTGCTAGTAGTCGGAAGACAGCCACCTACGAGCAGTACTTC.

This chain uses TRBV27 with TRBJ1-1, with 7 bases that match TRBD1. This CDR3 comprises 20 residues. CDR1 MNHEY and CDR2 SMNVEV come from the germline V gene (reference sequence). J lost 3 bases, V lost 0 bases, and 19 bases had no gene match. CDR3 protein: CASSLSAQGPPFVGDTEAFF. CDR3 bases: TGTGCCAGCAGTTTATCCGCACAGGGGCCGCCATTTGTGGGCGACACTGAAGCTTTCTTT.

V and J are TRBV6-2 or TRBV6-3 and TRBJ1-4; weak D call: TRBD1 (5 bases). CDR3 length equals 16 residues. Per germline, CDR1 MNHEY and CDR2 SVGEGT. Trimming pared 5 bases from V and 0 bases from J, leaving 13 bases between. CDR3 in DNA: TGTGCCAGCAGTGTAACGACAGAGTCAACTAATGAAAAACTGTTTTTT. This translates into CASSVTTESTNEKLFF.

V and J are TRBV7-2 and TRBJ2-1; 11 bases map to TRBD2. V dropped 2 bases and J dropped 4; count of bases not matched to a gene: 13. This CDR3 has 19 amino acids. Germline CDR1 SGHTA, CDR2 FQGNSA. Here the CDR3 DNA reads TGTGCCAGCAGCTTACCGTCTAGCGGGGGGTATCTATATTACAATGAGCAGTTCTTC. The encoded protein is CASSLPSSGGYLYYNEQFF. Full variable domain (missing parts from reference TRBV7-2 and TRBJ2-1): GAGVSQSPSNKVTEKGKDVELRCDPISGHTALYWYRQSLGQGLEFLIYFQGNSAPDKSGLPSDRFSAERTGGSVSTLTIQRTQQEDSAVYLCASSLPSSGGYLYYNEQFFGPGTRLTVL.

The chain joins TRBV27 to TRBJ1-2; TRBD1 might be the D (6 bases). Between the trimmed V and J ends, which lost 5 bases and 8 bases, there was a span of 18 bases. CDR3 length: 14 residues. Germline lookup yields CDR1 MNHEY and CDR2 SMNVEV (reference sequence). The CDR3 sequence: CASSPTGPTGGYTF. DNA for the CDR3: TGTGCCAGCAGTCCCACAGGGCCTACCGGCGGCTACACCTTC.

The chain recombines TRBV19 with TRBJ2-6, with 10 bases matching TRBD1. CDR3 length: 21 amino acids. V lost 5 bases, J lost 0 bases, and 16 bases stayed unmatched. CDR1 LNHDA and CDR2 SQIVND come from the germline V gene (reference sequence). The DNA for the CDR3 is TGTGCCAGTAGTCGACCGGGACAGGGGTCTTTATCTTTCTCTGGGGCCAACGTCCTGACTTTC. The encoded protein is CASSRPGQGSLSFSGANVLTF.

The rearrangement links TRBV6-5 to TRBJ2-2, with D possibly matching TRBD2 (6 bases). Per germline, CDR1 MNHEY and CDR2 SVGAGI. Trimming took 2 bases from V and 5 from J, leaving 12 bases between them. The CDR3 loop spans 15 amino acids. The CDR3: CASSYTVEGTGELFF. Written as DNA, the CDR3 is TGTGCCAGCAGTTACACGGTGGAGGGAACCGGGGAGCTGTTTTTT.

The chain joins TRBV19 to TRBJ1-2, with 9 bases identical to TRBD1. Germline V gene sequence: CDR1 LNHDA, CDR2 SQIVND (reference sequence). This CDR3 has 14 amino acids. V was clipped by 9 bases and J by 4 bases; unmatched bases: 9. CDR3 amino acids: CASSWGGQGYGYTF. In DNA, the CDR3 is TGTGCCAGCTCATGGGGGGGACAGGGCTATGGCTACACCTTC.

V and J are TRBV4-3 and TRBJ2-6, with D possibly matching TRBD1 (5 bases). V was pared by 0 bases and J by 4 bases, with 13 bases between. The CDR3 is 17 residues long. CDR1 LGHNA and CDR2 YSLEER come from the germline V gene. CDR3 sequence (DNA): TGCGCCAGCAGCCAAGATCTGCAGGGTGCCGGGGCCAACGTCCTGACTTTC. This sequence encodes CASSQDLQGAGANVLTF.

This clone showed up just once. The chain combines TRBV19 with TRBJ2-7; possible D gene TRBD2, 6 bases. The CDR3 length is 15 residues. V lost 3 bases and J lost 2, with 14 bases in between. Germline CDR1 LNHDA, CDR2 SQIVND (reference sequence). The DNA for the CDR3 is TGTGCCAGTAGTATCGCGGGGACTCTCACCTACGAGCAGTACTTC. Protein product: CASSIAGTLTYEQYF.